Described below is a single TCR beta chain sequence and its context. This sample stems from a study of cytomegalovirus exposure and HLA in healthy donors. Germline V gene data show CDR1 as SEHNR and CDR2 as FQNEAQ (reference sequence). V was trimmed by 1 base and J by 0 bases, leaving 13 bases between them. The CDR3 contains 16 residues. A multiplex PCR was run with 60 Vbeta primers and 13 Jbeta primers. Sequencing used immunoSEQ multiplex PCR; TCRdb keeps in-frame clones, though not all of them. This repertoire shows 160,000 or so clones, around 80% found once; its top ten account for around 6%. The specimen was PBMCs. The chain joins TRBV7-9 to TRBJ2-7; weak D call: TRBD2 (5 bases). The clonotype originates from a man aged 35-49 years in good health and CMV-seronegative. CDR3 region: CASSLGLTGSSYEQYF. The DNA for the CDR3 is TGTGCCAGCAGCTTAGGTTTGACGGGGAGCTCCTACGAGCAGTACTTC.